This is a list of T cell receptor beta chains from one sample in a study of neurological immune-mediated disorders. TCRdb re-called the 5' RACE reads through MiXCR, storing one row per CDR3 protein. In the table there are 26,000 or so distinct CDR3 sequences, less than 8.5% of which are singletons. Sequencing was performed on PBMCs. The source of these receptors is a woman aged 45-59 years in good health. CDR3s include the opening cysteine and the closing phenylalanine or tryptophan. Fields, in order: CDR3 DNA, CDR3 protein, J gene, D gene, clone size, V gene. The D gene is left open where the match is weak. Size values are once, few and many counts, or a class for expanded clones, and some rows have none.

cdr3_nt: TGTGCCAGCTCACCCCGGGGACTAGCCACAGATACGCAGTATTTT
cdr3_aa: CASSPRGLATDTQYF
j_call: TRBJ2-3
d_call: TRBD2
clone_size: many
v_call: TRBV18

cdr3_nt: TGTGCCAGCAGTCAGATGGGGAGCGGGAGAGTGGAGACCCAGTACTTC
cdr3_aa: CASSQMGSGRVETQYF
j_call: TRBJ2-5
d_call: TRBD2
clone_size: once
v_call: TRBV6-2/TRBV6-3

cdr3_nt: TGTGCCAGCAGCATCGCGCGATACGAGCAGTACTTC
cdr3_aa: CASSIARYEQYF
j_call: TRBJ2-7
d_call: .
clone_size: many
v_call: TRBV21-1

cdr3_nt: TGCAGTGCATCTGGGCTCGCTGGGGCCAACGTCCTGACTTTC
cdr3_aa: CSASGLAGANVLTF
j_call: TRBJ2-6
d_call: .
clone_size: many
v_call: TRBV20-1

cdr3_nt: TGCAGCGTTAGACAGGGAGTAACCTCCTACGAGCAGTACTTC
cdr3_aa: CSVRQGVTSYEQYF
j_call: TRBJ2-7
d_call: TRBD1
clone_size: medium-sized
v_call: TRBV29-1

cdr3_nt: TGTGCCAGCAGCGCGGGACTAGCGAAAAACAATGAGCAGTTCTTC
cdr3_aa: CASSAGLAKNNEQFF
j_call: TRBJ2-1
d_call: TRBD2
clone_size: many
v_call: TRBV7-2

cdr3_nt: TGTGCCAGCAGCTATGTGGGGGGCAATCAGCCCCAGCATTTT
cdr3_aa: CASSYVGGNQPQHF
j_call: TRBJ1-5
d_call: .
clone_size: many
v_call: TRBV6-6

cdr3_nt: TGCAGTGCTCCATTGGGACCCGGGTTCGGTGGCTACACCTTC
cdr3_aa: CSAPLGPGFGGYTF
j_call: TRBJ1-2
d_call: .
clone_size: many
v_call: TRBV20-1

cdr3_nt: TGCAGTGCTATACACCCGTTGTCCCGGGACCAAAAGGATGAGCAGTTCTTC
cdr3_aa: CSAIHPLSRDQKDEQFF
j_call: TRBJ2-1
d_call: .
clone_size: many
v_call: TRBV20-1

cdr3_nt: TGCAGTGCCCATACTTTGATAGCGGGTTACGACAATGAGCAGTTCTTC
cdr3_aa: CSAHTLIAGYDNEQFF
j_call: TRBJ2-1
d_call: TRBD2
clone_size: many
v_call: TRBV20-1

cdr3_nt: TGCAGTGCCCAAAGGGCCGGGAGGCCCCAGCATTTT
cdr3_aa: CSAQRAGRPQHF
j_call: TRBJ1-5
d_call: .
clone_size: many
v_call: TRBV20-1

cdr3_nt: TGTGCCAGCAGCCATGGTCCCTATGAAGCTTTCTTT
cdr3_aa: CASSHGPYEAFF
j_call: TRBJ1-1
d_call: .
clone_size: many
v_call: TRBV6-2/TRBV6-3

cdr3_nt: TGCAGCGTTGTTGGGACGGACTCCTACGAGCAGTACTTC
cdr3_aa: CSVVGTDSYEQYF
j_call: TRBJ2-7
d_call: .
clone_size: many
v_call: TRBV29-1

cdr3_nt: TGTGCCAGCAGCTTAGGGGACGGACAGGGTTTCCGTCAGCCCCAGCATTTT
cdr3_aa: CASSLGDGQGFRQPQHF
j_call: TRBJ1-5
d_call: TRBD1
clone_size: many
v_call: TRBV7-9

cdr3_nt: TGCAGTGCTAGAGATCGGATGACTAGCGTGGGCGATGAGCAGTTCTTC
cdr3_aa: CSARDRMTSVGDEQFF
j_call: TRBJ2-1
d_call: TRBD2
clone_size: .
v_call: TRBV20-1

cdr3_nt: TGCGCCAGCAGCCAATCCATGATAGGGCGCTACGAGCAGTACTTC
cdr3_aa: CASSQSMIGRYEQYF
j_call: TRBJ2-7
d_call: .
clone_size: many
v_call: TRBV4-1

cdr3_nt: TGCAGTGCTAGAGGAGCCGGGAGGGAAGAGACCCAGTACTTC
cdr3_aa: CSARGAGREETQYF
j_call: TRBJ2-5
d_call: TRBD2
clone_size: many
v_call: TRBV20-1

cdr3_nt: TGTGCCAGCAGCGCAACAGGGAGCTCTGGAAACACCATATATTTT
cdr3_aa: CASSATGSSGNTIYF
j_call: TRBJ1-3
d_call: .
clone_size: many
v_call: TRBV9

cdr3_nt: TGTGCCAGCGACGATGACAGCTCTGGAAACACCATATATTTT
cdr3_aa: CASDDDSSGNTIYF
j_call: TRBJ1-3
d_call: .
clone_size: .
v_call: TRBV7-9

cdr3_nt: TGCAGTGCTAGAGATAATATAGAGGGTCGGTCAGGGAACATTCAGTACTTC
cdr3_aa: CSARDNIEGRSGNIQYF
j_call: TRBJ2-4
d_call: .
clone_size: many
v_call: TRBV20-1

cdr3_nt: TGCAGTGCTTGGGAAAAGGCAGTGCTAGAGGTAGCGGGGACGGAGCCAGATACGCAGTATTTT
cdr3_aa: CSAWEKAVLEVAGTEPDTQYF
j_call: TRBJ2-3
d_call: TRBD2
clone_size: medium-sized
v_call: TRBV20-1

cdr3_nt: TGTGCCAGCAGTTTATCAGGGGTAGAGACCCAGTACTTC
cdr3_aa: CASSLSGVETQYF
j_call: TRBJ2-5
d_call: .
clone_size: medium-sized
v_call: TRBV12-3/TRBV12-4

cdr3_nt: TGCAGTGCTAGGTCCGGACAGGTCTCCTACAATGAGCAGTTCTTC
cdr3_aa: CSARSGQVSYNEQFF
j_call: TRBJ2-1
d_call: TRBD1
clone_size: many
v_call: TRBV20-1

cdr3_nt: TGCAGTGCTAGAGATCTGGGGGGAGCTAATTCACCCCTCCACTTT
cdr3_aa: CSARDLGGANSPLHF
j_call: TRBJ1-6
d_call: .
clone_size: many
v_call: TRBV20-1

cdr3_nt: TGTGCCAGCAGTGGCTTCGGGAGTGATAATCAGCCCCAGCATTTT
cdr3_aa: CASSGFGSDNQPQHF
j_call: TRBJ1-5
d_call: .
clone_size: many
v_call: TRBV25-1

cdr3_nt: TGCAGCGTTGACGGGACCTCGAACACTGAAGCTTTCTTT
cdr3_aa: CSVDGTSNTEAFF
j_call: TRBJ1-1
d_call: .
clone_size: many
v_call: TRBV29-1

cdr3_nt: TGTGCCAGCAGTTTAGGACTAGCGGGGATTTACAATGAGCAGTTCTTC
cdr3_aa: CASSLGLAGIYNEQFF
j_call: TRBJ2-1
d_call: TRBD2
clone_size: many
v_call: TRBV12-3/TRBV12-4

cdr3_nt: TGCGCCAGCAGCTTGAGCGGGGTCTCCTACGAGCAGTACTTC
cdr3_aa: CASSLSGVSYEQYF
j_call: TRBJ2-7
d_call: TRBD2
clone_size: many
v_call: TRBV5-1

cdr3_nt: TGCGCCAGCAGCTTGGACCATAATGAAAAACTGTTTTTT
cdr3_aa: CASSLDHNEKLFF
j_call: TRBJ1-4
d_call: .
clone_size: many
v_call: TRBV5-1

cdr3_nt: TGCAGTGCGGTAGAAAATCTTTACGATGGCTACACCTTC
cdr3_aa: CSAVENLYDGYTF
j_call: TRBJ1-2
d_call: .
clone_size: many
v_call: TRBV20-1

cdr3_nt: TGTGCCAGCAGCCGCCTTACCGGGGAGCTGTTTTTT
cdr3_aa: CASSRLTGELFF
j_call: TRBJ2-2
d_call: .
clone_size: many
v_call: TRBV7-2

cdr3_nt: TGCAGTGCCCTCCCGGGGCGTCGGAACATTCAGTACTTC
cdr3_aa: CSALPGRRNIQYF
j_call: TRBJ2-4
d_call: .
clone_size: many
v_call: TRBV20-1

cdr3_nt: TGTGCCAGTGATCAGGGGAGCCATACGCAGTATTTT
cdr3_aa: CASDQGSHTQYF
j_call: TRBJ2-3
d_call: .
clone_size: many
v_call: TRBV6-6

cdr3_nt: TGTGCCAGCAGTTCCCGGACAGGGGGAGGAAACACCATATATTTT
cdr3_aa: CASSSRTGGGNTIYF
j_call: TRBJ1-3
d_call: TRBD1
clone_size: many
v_call: TRBV12-3/TRBV12-4

cdr3_nt: TGCGCCAGCAGCCCCGTGATAGCCCAAGAGACCCAGTACTTC
cdr3_aa: CASSPVIAQETQYF
j_call: TRBJ2-5
d_call: .
clone_size: .
v_call: TRBV5-1

cdr3_nt: TGCGCCAGCAGCTTTTCTGGACAGGGGGCTGCTTTCCAGAAGAACACTGAAGCTTTCTTT
cdr3_aa: CASSFSGQGAAFQKNTEAFF
j_call: TRBJ1-1
d_call: TRBD1
clone_size: many
v_call: TRBV5-1

cdr3_nt: TGCGCCAGCAGCTTTGGGGGGTCTCATCTGGATGGCTACACCTTC
cdr3_aa: CASSFGGSHLDGYTF
j_call: TRBJ1-2
d_call: .
clone_size: many
v_call: TRBV5-1

cdr3_nt: TGTGCCAGCCAATCGGGACAGAGGTCCGGGGAGCTGTTTTTT
cdr3_aa: CASQSGQRSGELFF
j_call: TRBJ2-2
d_call: TRBD1
clone_size: many
v_call: TRBV28

cdr3_nt: TGTGCCAGCACCCCTCGGATGGTGGGGAGGAGCACCGGGGAGCTGTTTTTT
cdr3_aa: CASTPRMVGRSTGELFF
j_call: TRBJ2-2
d_call: .
clone_size: many
v_call: TRBV7-3

cdr3_nt: TGCAGTGCTAGACAACCAACTTACGAGCAGTACTTC
cdr3_aa: CSARQPTYEQYF
j_call: TRBJ2-7
d_call: .
clone_size: many
v_call: TRBV20-1

cdr3_nt: TGTGCCACCAGTGATAGGGACAGGGGCACAGATACGCAGTATTTT
cdr3_aa: CATSDRDRGTDTQYF
j_call: TRBJ2-3
d_call: TRBD1
clone_size: many
v_call: TRBV24-1

cdr3_nt: TGTGCCAGCTCACCACCGACAGGACTGAGCTCTGGGGCCAACGTCCTGACTTTC
cdr3_aa: CASSPPTGLSSGANVLTF
j_call: TRBJ2-6
d_call: .
clone_size: many
v_call: TRBV18

cdr3_nt: TGTGCCAGCAGCTCCCGGGGGGGGCGGGGGTTCACAGATACGCAGTATTTT
cdr3_aa: CASSSRGGRGFTDTQYF
j_call: TRBJ2-3
d_call: TRBD2
clone_size: many
v_call: TRBV5-5

cdr3_nt: TGTGCCAGCAGCCAAAGGCCGGGGGGCTTGTACGAGCAGTACTTC
cdr3_aa: CASSQRPGGLYEQYF
j_call: TRBJ2-7
d_call: .
clone_size: many
v_call: TRBV7-2

cdr3_nt: TGTGCCAGCAGCCACTCCCCAGATACGCAGTATTTT
cdr3_aa: CASSHSPDTQYF
j_call: TRBJ2-3
d_call: .
clone_size: many
v_call: TRBV12-3/TRBV12-4

cdr3_nt: TGTGCCAGCAGTTTCCGTAATGAGCAGTTCTTC
cdr3_aa: CASSFRNEQFF
j_call: TRBJ2-1
d_call: .
clone_size: many
v_call: TRBV6-2/TRBV6-3

cdr3_nt: TGTGCCAGCAGCTTAGGGACTAGCGGAAAACCCTACGAGCAGTACTTC
cdr3_aa: CASSLGTSGKPYEQYF
j_call: TRBJ2-7
d_call: TRBD2
clone_size: many
v_call: TRBV7-8

cdr3_nt: TGTGCCAGCAAGAAGCGGGTTGGGAGGGAGACCCAGTACTTC
cdr3_aa: CASKKRVGRETQYF
j_call: TRBJ2-5
d_call: .
clone_size: many
v_call: TRBV6-5

cdr3_nt: TGCGCCAGCAGCTTGGGGACAGGGACTATGAACACTGAAGCTTTCTTT
cdr3_aa: CASSLGTGTMNTEAFF
j_call: TRBJ1-1
d_call: TRBD1
clone_size: many
v_call: TRBV5-1

cdr3_nt: TGTGCCAGCAGGGCTGAAGCTTTCTTT
cdr3_aa: CASRAEAFF
j_call: TRBJ1-1
d_call: .
clone_size: many
v_call: TRBV7-2

cdr3_nt: TGTGCCAGCAGCCCCCGGGACAGAAAGACCTCTGGGGCCAACGTCCTGACTTTC
cdr3_aa: CASSPRDRKTSGANVLTF
j_call: TRBJ2-6
d_call: TRBD1
clone_size: many
v_call: TRBV7-6